The source of this T cell receptor beta chain is a study of control samples from healthy donors and cancer patients. V lost 1 base and J lost 6, with 3 bases in between. The CDR3 spans 11 residues. In germline, CDR1 is LNHDA, CDR2 SQIVND (reference sequence). TCRdb's copy holds only in-frame clones and misses some; the assay was immunoSEQ multiplex PCR. The sample lists about 160,000 clones; more than 85% were seen once. Sequencing was performed on blood. The chain has TRBV19 and TRBJ1-1; no firm D call. This clonotype originated in a man younger than 35 in good health. The CDR3 region is CASSIGAEAFF. CDR3 bases: TGTGCCAGTAGTATAGGGGCTGAAGCTTTCTTT.